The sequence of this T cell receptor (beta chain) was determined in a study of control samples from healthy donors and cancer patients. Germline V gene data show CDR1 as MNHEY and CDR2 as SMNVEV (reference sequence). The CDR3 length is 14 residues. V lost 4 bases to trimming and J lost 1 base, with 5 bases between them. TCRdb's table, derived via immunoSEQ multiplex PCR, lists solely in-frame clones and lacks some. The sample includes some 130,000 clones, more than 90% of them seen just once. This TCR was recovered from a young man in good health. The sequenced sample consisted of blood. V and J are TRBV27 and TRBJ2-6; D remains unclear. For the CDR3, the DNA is TGTGCCAGCAGTTGGCGGTCTGGGGCCAACGTCCTGACTTTC. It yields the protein CASSWRSGANVLTF.